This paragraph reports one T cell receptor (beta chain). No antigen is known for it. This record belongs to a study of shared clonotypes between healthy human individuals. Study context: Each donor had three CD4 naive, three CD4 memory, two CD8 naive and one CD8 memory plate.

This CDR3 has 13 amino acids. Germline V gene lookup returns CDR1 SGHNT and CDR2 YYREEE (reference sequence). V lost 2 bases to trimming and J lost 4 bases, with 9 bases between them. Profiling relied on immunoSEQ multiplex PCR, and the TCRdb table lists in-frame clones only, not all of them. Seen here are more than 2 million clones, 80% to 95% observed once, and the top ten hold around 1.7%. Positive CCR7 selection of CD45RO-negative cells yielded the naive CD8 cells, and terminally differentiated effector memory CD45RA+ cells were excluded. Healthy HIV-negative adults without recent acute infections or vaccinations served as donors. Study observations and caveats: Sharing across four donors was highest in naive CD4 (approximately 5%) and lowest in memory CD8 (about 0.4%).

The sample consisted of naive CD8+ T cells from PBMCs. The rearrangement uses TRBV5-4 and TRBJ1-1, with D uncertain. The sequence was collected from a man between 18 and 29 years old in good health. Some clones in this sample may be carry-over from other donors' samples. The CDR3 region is CASSFAEGTEAFF. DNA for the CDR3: TGTGCCAGCAGCTTCGCGGAGGGCACTGAAGCTTTCTTT.